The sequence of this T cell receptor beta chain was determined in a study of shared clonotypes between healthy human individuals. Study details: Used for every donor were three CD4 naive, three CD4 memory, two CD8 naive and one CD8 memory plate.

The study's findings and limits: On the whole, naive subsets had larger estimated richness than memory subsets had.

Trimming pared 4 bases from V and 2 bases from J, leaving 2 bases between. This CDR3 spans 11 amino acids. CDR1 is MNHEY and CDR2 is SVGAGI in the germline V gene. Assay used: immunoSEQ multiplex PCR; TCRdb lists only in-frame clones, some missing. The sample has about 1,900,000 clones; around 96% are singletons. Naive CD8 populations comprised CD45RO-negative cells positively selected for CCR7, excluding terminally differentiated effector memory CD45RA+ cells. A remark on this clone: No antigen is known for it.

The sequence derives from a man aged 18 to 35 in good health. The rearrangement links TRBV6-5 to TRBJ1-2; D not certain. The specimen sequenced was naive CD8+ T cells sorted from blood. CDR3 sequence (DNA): TGTGCCAGCAGTTTCAACTATGGCTACACCTTC. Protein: CASSFNYGYTF.